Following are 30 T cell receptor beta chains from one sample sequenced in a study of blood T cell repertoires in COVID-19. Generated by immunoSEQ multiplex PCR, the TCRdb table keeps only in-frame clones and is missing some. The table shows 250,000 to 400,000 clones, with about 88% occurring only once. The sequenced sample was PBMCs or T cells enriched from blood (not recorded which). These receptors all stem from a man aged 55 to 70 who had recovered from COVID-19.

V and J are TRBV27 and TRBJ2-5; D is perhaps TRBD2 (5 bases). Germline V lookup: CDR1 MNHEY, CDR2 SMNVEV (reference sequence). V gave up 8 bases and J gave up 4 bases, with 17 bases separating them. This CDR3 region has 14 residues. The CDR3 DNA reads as TGTGCCAGCGGTAGAACGGGGATCGGAGAGACCCAGTACTTC. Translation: CASGRTGIGETQYF.

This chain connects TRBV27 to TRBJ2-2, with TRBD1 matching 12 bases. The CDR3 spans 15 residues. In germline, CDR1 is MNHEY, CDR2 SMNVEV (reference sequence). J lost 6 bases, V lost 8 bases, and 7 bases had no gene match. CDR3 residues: CASGTGGGRSGELFF. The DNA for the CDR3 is TGTGCCAGCGGGACAGGGGGCGGGCGGTCCGGGGAGCTGTTTTTT.

CDR3 nucleotides: TGTGCCAGCACCGCACAGCAGAATCAGCCCCAGCATTTT. Amino acid sequence: CASTAQQNQPQHF. The chain carries TRBV12-3 or TRBV12-4 and TRBJ1-5; D gene unclear. The CDR3 runs to 13 residues. With 7 bases removed from V and 4 bases from J, the gap between germline ends came to 11 bases.

CDR3 bases: TGTGCCTGGATAAAGGTTCCGGGCACCGGGGAGCTGTTTTTT. This encodes CAWIKVPGTGELFF. This chain uses TRBV30 with TRBJ2-2; D gene ambiguous. V was cut by 4 bases and J by 4 bases, with 13 bases left in between. Looked up from germline, CDR1 is GTSNPN and CDR2 is SVGIG (reference sequence). The CDR3 contains 14 residues.

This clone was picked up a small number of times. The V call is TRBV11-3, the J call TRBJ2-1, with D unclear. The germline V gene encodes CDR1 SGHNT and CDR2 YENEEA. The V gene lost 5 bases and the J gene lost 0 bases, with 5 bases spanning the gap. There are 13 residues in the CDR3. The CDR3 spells CASSPSSYNEQFF. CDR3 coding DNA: TGTGCCAGCAGCCCGAGCTCCTACAATGAGCAGTTCTTC. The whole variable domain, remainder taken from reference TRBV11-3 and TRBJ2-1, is EAGVVQSPRYKIIEKKQPVAFWCNPISGHNTLYWYLQNLGQGPELLIRYENEEAVDDSQLPKDRFSAERLKGVDSTLKIQPAELGDSAVYLCASSPSSYNEQFFGPGTRLTVL.

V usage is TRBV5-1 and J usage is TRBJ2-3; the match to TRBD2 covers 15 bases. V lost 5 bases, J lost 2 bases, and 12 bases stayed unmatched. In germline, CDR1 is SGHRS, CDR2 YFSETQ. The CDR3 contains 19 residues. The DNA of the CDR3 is TGCGCCAGCAGTCCTCCGGGACTAGCGGGAGGAGGACTCACAGATACGCAGTATTTT. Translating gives CASSPPGLAGGGLTDTQYF.

The CDR3 coding sequence is TGTGCCAGCAGCCAGGACAGGGTCTATGGCTACACCTTC. Encoded protein: CASSQDRVYGYTF. The chain links TRBV6-5 to TRBJ1-2; 8 bases agree with TRBD1. Germline trimming cut 6 bases from V and 4 bases from J; bases unmatched to any gene: 4. This CDR3 has 13 residues. Germline V CDR1 and CDR2: MNHEY, SVGAGI.

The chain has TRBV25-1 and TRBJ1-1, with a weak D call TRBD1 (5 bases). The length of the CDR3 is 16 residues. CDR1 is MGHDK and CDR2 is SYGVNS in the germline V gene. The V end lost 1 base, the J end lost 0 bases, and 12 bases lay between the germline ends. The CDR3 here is CASSESGFEMNTEAFF. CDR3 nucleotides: TGTGCCAGCAGTGAATCAGGGTTCGAAATGAACACTGAAGCTTTCTTT.

For the CDR3, the DNA is TGCGCCAGCAGCCGGGAGAGACAAGAGCAGGACACCATATATTTT. Translated, it gives CASSRERQEQDTIYF. The V and J genes are TRBV5-1 and TRBJ1-3; no reliable D call. Germline V gives CDR1 SGHRS, CDR2 YFSETQ. The V and J ends lost 4 bases and 8 bases respectively, with 19 bases between them. The CDR3 has 15 residues.

The CDR3 DNA follows: TGTGCCAGCAGCCACCACAGGGGCGTGAACACTGAAGCTTTCTTT. Translated, it gives CASSHHRGVNTEAFF. The chain carries TRBV3-1 (or the pseudogene TRBV3-2) and TRBJ1-1, with 7 nucleotides matching TRBD1. The V and J ends lost 3 bases and 0 bases, in that order; junction bases with no gene match: 4. Per the germline V gene, CDR1 is LGHDT and CDR2 is YNNKEL (reference sequence). This CDR3 has 15 residues.

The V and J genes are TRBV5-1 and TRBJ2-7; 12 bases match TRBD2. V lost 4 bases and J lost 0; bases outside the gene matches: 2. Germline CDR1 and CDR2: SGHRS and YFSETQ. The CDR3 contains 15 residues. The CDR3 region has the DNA TGCGCCAGCAGCCGACTAGCGGGGGACTCCTACGAGCAGTACTTC. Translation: CASSRLAGDSYEQYF. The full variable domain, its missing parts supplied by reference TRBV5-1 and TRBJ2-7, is KAGVTQTPRYLIKTRGQQVTLSCSPISGHRSVSWYQQTPGQGLQFLFEYFSETQRNKGNFPGRFSGRQFSNSRSEMNVSTLELGDSALYLCASSRLAGDSYEQYFGPGTRLTVT.

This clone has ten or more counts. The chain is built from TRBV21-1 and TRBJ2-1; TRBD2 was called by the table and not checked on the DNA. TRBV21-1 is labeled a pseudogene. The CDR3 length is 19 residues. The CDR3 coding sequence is TGTGCCAGCAGCAAATCAATAACCCTTAGCGGGAGGGCTGGGGTTGAGCAGTTCTTC. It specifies CASSKSITLSGRAGVEQFF.

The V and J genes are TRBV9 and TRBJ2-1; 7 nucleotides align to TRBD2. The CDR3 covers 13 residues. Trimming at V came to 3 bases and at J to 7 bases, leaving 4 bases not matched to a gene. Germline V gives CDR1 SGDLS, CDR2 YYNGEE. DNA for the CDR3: TGTGCCAGCAGCGCCGGGACTATTAATGAGCAGTTCTTC. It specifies CASSAGTINEQFF.

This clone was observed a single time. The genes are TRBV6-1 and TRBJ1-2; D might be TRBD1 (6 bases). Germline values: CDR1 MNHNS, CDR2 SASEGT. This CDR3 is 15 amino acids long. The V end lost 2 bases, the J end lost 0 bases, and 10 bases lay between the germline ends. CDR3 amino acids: CASSENRDANYGYTF. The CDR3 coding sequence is TGTGCCAGCAGTGAAAACAGGGACGCTAACTATGGCTACACCTTC.

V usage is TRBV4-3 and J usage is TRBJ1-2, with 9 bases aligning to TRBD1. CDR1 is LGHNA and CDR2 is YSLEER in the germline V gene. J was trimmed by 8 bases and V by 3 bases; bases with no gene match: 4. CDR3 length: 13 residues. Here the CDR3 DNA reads TGCGCCAGCAGCCACGGACAGGGGAGCGGCTACACCTTC. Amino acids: CASSHGQGSGYTF.

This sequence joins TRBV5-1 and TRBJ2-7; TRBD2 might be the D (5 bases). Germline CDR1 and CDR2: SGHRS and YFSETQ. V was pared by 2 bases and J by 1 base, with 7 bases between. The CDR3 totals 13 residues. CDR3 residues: CASSFEGSYEQYF. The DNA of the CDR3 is TGCGCCAGCAGCTTTGAGGGATCCTACGAGCAGTACTTC. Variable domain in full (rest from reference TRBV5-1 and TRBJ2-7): KAGVTQTPRYLIKTRGQQVTLSCSPISGHRSVSWYQQTPGQGLQFLFEYFSETQRNKGNFPGRFSGRQFSNSRSEMNVSTLELGDSALYLCASSFEGSYEQYFGPGTRLTVT.

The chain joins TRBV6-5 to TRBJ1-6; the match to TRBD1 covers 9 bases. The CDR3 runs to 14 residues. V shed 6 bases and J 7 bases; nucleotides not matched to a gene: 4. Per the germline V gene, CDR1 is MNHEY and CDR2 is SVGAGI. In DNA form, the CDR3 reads TGTGCCAGCAGAAGACAGGGGGGAAATTCACCCCTCCACTTT. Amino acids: CASRRQGGNSPLHF.

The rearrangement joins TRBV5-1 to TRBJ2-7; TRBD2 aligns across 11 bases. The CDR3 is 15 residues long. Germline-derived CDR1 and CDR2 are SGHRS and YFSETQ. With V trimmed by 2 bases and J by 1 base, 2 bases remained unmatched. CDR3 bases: TGCGCCAGCAGCTTTGCTAGCGGGAGGTCCTACGAGCAGTACTTC. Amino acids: CASSFASGRSYEQYF.

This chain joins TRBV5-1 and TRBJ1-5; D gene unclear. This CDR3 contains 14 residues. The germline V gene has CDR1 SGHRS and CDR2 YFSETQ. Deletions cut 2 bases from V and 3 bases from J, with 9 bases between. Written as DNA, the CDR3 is TGCGCCAGCAGCTTATACGGGTTCAATCAGCCCCAGCATTTT. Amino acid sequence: CASSLYGFNQPQHF.

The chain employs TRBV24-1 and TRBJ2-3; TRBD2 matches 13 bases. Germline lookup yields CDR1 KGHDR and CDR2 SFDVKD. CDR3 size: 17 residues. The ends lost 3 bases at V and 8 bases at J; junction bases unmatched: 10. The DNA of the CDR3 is TGTGCCACCAGTGATCCCTGGGGACTAGCGGGAATTCCTACGCAGTATTTT. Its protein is CATSDPWGLAGIPTQYF.

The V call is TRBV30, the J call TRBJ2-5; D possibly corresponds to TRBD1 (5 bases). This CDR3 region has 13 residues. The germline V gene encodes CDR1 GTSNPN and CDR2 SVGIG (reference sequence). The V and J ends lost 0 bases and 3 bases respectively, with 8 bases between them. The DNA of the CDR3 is TGTGCCTGGAGTGTACAGGAGAAAGAGACCCAGTACTTC. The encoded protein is CAWSVQEKETQYF.

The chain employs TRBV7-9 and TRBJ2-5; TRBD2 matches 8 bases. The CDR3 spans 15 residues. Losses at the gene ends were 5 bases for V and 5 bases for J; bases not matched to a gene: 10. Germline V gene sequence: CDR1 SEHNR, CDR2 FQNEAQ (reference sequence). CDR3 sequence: CASSQNGLAPETQYF. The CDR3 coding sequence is TGTGCCAGCAGCCAAAACGGACTAGCTCCCGAGACCCAGTACTTC.

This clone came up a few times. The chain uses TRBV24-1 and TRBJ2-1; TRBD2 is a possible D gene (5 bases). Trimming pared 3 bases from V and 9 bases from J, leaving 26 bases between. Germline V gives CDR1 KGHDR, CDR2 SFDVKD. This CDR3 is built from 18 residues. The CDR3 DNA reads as TGTGCCACCAGTGATACCCCCTCAAGCGGTAGGCTGTTAGGTGAGCAGTTCTTC. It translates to CATSDTPSSGRLLGEQFF.

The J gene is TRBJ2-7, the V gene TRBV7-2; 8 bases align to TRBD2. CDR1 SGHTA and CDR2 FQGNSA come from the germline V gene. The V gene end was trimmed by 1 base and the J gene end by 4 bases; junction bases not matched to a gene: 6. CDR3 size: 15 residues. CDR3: CASSLGSGRSYEQYF. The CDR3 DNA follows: TGTGCCAGCAGCTTAGGGAGCGGGAGATCGTACGAGCAGTACTTC.

Here the CDR3 reads CASSYTDRKEAFF. CDR3 DNA sequence: TGTGCCAGCAGCTACACGGACAGGAAAGAAGCTTTCTTT. The rearrangement links TRBV11-3 to TRBJ1-1, with 7 bases aligning to TRBD1. V shed 4 bases, J shed 8 bases, and the junction held 7 bases outside the gene matches. Germline CDR1 SGHNT, CDR2 YENEEA. There are 13 residues in the CDR3.

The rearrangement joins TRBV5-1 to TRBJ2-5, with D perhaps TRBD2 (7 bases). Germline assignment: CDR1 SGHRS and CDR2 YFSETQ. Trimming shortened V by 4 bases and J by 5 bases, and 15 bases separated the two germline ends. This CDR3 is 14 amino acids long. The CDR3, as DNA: TGCGCCAGCAGCCACGGGGGGCTGGGGGAGACCCAGTACTTC. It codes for CASSHGGLGETQYF.

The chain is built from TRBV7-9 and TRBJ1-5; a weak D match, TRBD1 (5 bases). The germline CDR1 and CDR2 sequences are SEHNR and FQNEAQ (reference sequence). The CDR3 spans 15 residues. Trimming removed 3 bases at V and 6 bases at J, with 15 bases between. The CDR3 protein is CASSFGAQGGQPQHF. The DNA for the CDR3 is TGTGCCAGCAGCTTTGGGGCCCAGGGTGGTCAGCCCCAGCATTTT.

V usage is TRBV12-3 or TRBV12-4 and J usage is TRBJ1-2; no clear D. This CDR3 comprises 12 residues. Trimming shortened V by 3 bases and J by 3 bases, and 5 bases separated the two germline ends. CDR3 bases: TGTGCCAGCAGTTTGTCAGACTATGGCTACACCTTC. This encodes CASSLSDYGYTF.

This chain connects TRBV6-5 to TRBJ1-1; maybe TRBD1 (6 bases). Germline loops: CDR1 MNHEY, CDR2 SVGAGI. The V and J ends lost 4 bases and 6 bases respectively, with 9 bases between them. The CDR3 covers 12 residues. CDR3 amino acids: CASSSQGSEAFF. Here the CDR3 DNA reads TGTGCCAGCAGTTCTCAGGGGTCTGAAGCTTTCTTT.

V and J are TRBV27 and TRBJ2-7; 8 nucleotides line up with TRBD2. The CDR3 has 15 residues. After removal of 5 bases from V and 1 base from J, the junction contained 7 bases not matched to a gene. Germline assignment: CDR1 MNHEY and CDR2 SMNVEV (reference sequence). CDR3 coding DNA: TGTGCCAGCAGTGCGGGAGGCTGGGGATCCTACGAGCAGTACTTC. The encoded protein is CASSAGGWGSYEQYF.